One and the same sample provided the 8 T cell receptor beta chains below, sequenced in a study of identical twins. TCRdb passed the 5' RACE reads through MiXCR, listing each CDR3 protein once. This sample has about 480,000 distinct CDR3 sequences, with 14% found just once. These same data were also listed under a study on yellow fever vaccine responses in identical twins.

The source material was CD4+ T cells sorted from blood. The receptor set was obtained from a woman younger than 35 in good health.

This clonotype was picked up a small number of times. The V call is TRBV11-2, the J call TRBJ2-4, with D perhaps TRBD2 (7 bases). V lost 5 bases and J lost 6, with 26 bases in between. CDR1 and CDR2 from the germline V gene are SGHAT and FQNNGV. This CDR3 comprises 18 residues. DNA for the CDR3: TGTGCCAGCAGCCCAGAGGGGCGGGGGCAAGGGAATGGAAACATTCAGTACTTC. This codes for CASSPEGRGQGNGNIQYF.

V and J are TRBV9 and TRBJ2-5; D is undetermined. The germline V gene has CDR1 SGDLS and CDR2 YYNGEE. Trimming left V 4 bases short and J 4 bases short, with 8 bases between. There are 12 residues in the CDR3. The CDR3 DNA reads TGTGCCAGCAGCCAGCATGGAGAGACCCAGTACTTC. Amino acids: CASSQHGETQYF.

This clonotype was picked up a small number of times. In DNA, the CDR3 is TGTGCCAGCAGTTCCCTCCGCGCGGGGGAAAGGGGGAATGGAGCTTTCTTT. The encoded protein is CASSSLRAGERGNGAFF. J is TRBJ1-1 and V is TRBV7-9, with D perhaps TRBD1 (6 bases). Germline V gene lookup returns CDR1 SEHNR and CDR2 FQNEAQ (reference sequence). Trimming shortened V by 6 bases and J by 10 bases, and 30 bases separated the two germline ends. The CDR3 is 17 residues long.

This clonotype occurred a few times. The chain joins TRBV2 to TRBJ2-5, with D possibly being TRBD1 (6 bases). With 6 bases removed from V and 2 bases from J, the gap between germline ends came to 16 bases. CDR1 is SNHLY, CDR2 FYNNEI, per germline. The CDR3 runs 15 residues. The CDR3 sequence is CASRDPTGAQETQYF. Written as DNA, the CDR3 is TGTGCCAGCAGAGACCCGACAGGAGCACAAGAGACCCAGTACTTC.

This clonotype came up many times. The genes are TRBV5-1 and TRBJ2-7, with unresolved D. The CDR3 sequence is 14 residues long. Trimming removed 1 base from V and 5 bases from J, with 13 bases in between. CDR1 is SGHRS and CDR2 is YFSETQ in the germline V gene. CDR3 coding DNA: TGCGCCAGCAGCTTGTCCAGATCCTTTGACGAGCAGTACTTC. Translation gives CASSLSRSFDEQYF.

This clonotype was seen a few times. This chain joins TRBV5-1 and TRBJ2-3, with unresolved D. Trimming removed 0 bases from V and 2 bases from J, with 10 bases in between. Germline-derived CDR1 and CDR2 are SGHRS and YFSETQ. CDR3 length: 15 amino acids. In DNA form, the CDR3 reads TGCGCCAGCAGCTTGGACAGTACCACCACAGATACGCAGTATTTT. It specifies CASSLDSTTTDTQYF.

The chain carries TRBV6-2 or TRBV6-3 and TRBJ1-1; D unresolved. Germline CDR1 is MNHEY and CDR2 is SVGEGT. V lost 6 bases and J 1 base, leaving 12 bases between the germline ends. CDR3 length equals 14 residues. CDR3 residues: CASRTGPSNTEAFF. DNA of the CDR3: TGTGCCAGCAGGACCGGGCCATCGAACACTGAAGCTTTCTTT.

Concerning this clonotype itself: The germline gene is not matched at one end of the junction; a read error may be the cause. This chain joins TRBV5-1 and TRBJ2-3; D remains ambiguous. The CDR3 has 14 residues. The germline V gene has CDR1 SGHRS and CDR2 YFSETQ. CDR3 DNA sequence: TGCGCGAGCAGCTTGCCCGACCCGACAGATACGCAGTATTTT. This encodes CASSLPDPTDTQYF.